These 24 T cell receptor beta chains were sequenced from one sample in a study of blood T cell repertoires in COVID-19 (dated by TCRdb to the early 2020s). Libraries were made using the immunoSEQ multiplex PCR assay. In its TCRdb copy, this immuneACCESS table keeps in-frame sequences only and misses some clones. Where compared with another copy, unresolved V genes explain less than half of these, and the others have no known cause. The sample yields nearly 55,000 clones; roughly three quarters were counted once. The top ten constitute 14% to 15% of the sample. Sequences were obtained from peripheral blood. The receptors come from a human donor with active or convalescent COVID-19. The donor label of this sample is uncertain.

This clone was counted between two and nine times. The CDR3 nucleotides are TGCAGCGTTGATAAGGGACAGGGGGGTTACGAGCAGTACTTC. Translated: CSVDKGQGGYEQYF. The J gene is TRBJ2-7, the V gene TRBV29-1; 11 bases match TRBD1. The length of the CDR3 is 14 residues. V lost 3 bases to trimming and J lost 4 bases; unmatched junction nucleotides: 5. The germline gives CDR1 SQVTM, CDR2 ANQGSEA.

V gene TRBV5-4 combines with J gene TRBJ1-1; possible D gene TRBD1, 6 bases. CDR1 SGHNT and CDR2 YYREEE come from the germline V gene (reference sequence). The germline V and J ends were trimmed by 3 bases and 9 bases, with 12 bases remaining between them. This CDR3 has 12 residues. The CDR3 loop is CASSSDSLQAFF. The CDR3 nucleotides read TGTGCCAGCAGCTCGGACAGCCTTCAAGCTTTCTTT. The full variable domain, with the rest looked up from reference TRBV5-4 and TRBJ1-1, is ETGVTQSPTHLIKTRGQQVTLRCSSQSGHNTVSWYQQALGQGPQFIFQYYREEENGRGNFPPRFSGLQFPNYSSELNVNALELDDSALYLCASSSDSLQAFFGQGTRLTVV.

V is TRBV6-5 and J is TRBJ1-6; TRBD1 is a possible D gene (5 bases). The germline gives CDR1 MNHEY, CDR2 SVGAGI. Between the trimmed V and J ends, which lost 2 bases and 10 bases, there was a span of 15 bases. The CDR3 runs to 15 residues. The CDR3 protein is CASSYAPRVESPLHF. The CDR3 bases are TGTGCCAGCAGTTACGCCCCCAGGGTTGAGTCACCCCTCCACTTT.

This chain connects TRBV5-4 to TRBJ2-1; 7 bases fit TRBD1. V lost 2 bases and J lost 4; bases outside the gene matches: 6. Looked up from germline, CDR1 is SGHNT and CDR2 is YYREEE (reference sequence). CDR3 length equals 15 residues. The CDR3 here is CASSLVETGYNEQFF. CDR3 coding DNA: TGTGCCAGCAGCTTAGTTGAGACAGGGTACAATGAGCAGTTCTTC.

V usage is TRBV19 and J usage is TRBJ1-3, with D perhaps TRBD1 (6 bases). Germline CDR1 LNHDA, CDR2 SQIVND (reference sequence). The CDR3 runs 14 residues. Deletions cut 10 bases from V and 0 bases from J, with 13 bases between. CDR3: CATLQGHSGNTIYF. In nucleotides, the CDR3 is TGTGCCACCTTACAGGGCCACTCTGGAAACACCATATATTTT.

The chain combines TRBV7-2 with TRBJ2-1; TRBD2 matches at 7 bases. Germline V gene sequence: CDR1 SGHTA, CDR2 FQGNSA. Losses at the gene ends were 1 base for V and 8 bases for J; bases not matched to a gene: 5. This CDR3 has 14 residues. The CDR3 loop reads CASSLERGSDEQFF. CDR3 nucleotide sequence: TGTGCCAGCAGCTTAGAGCGCGGGAGCGATGAGCAGTTCTTC.

This chain connects TRBV10-3 to TRBJ2-3; D unresolved. Germline lookup yields CDR1 ENHRY and CDR2 SYGVKD. The CDR3 has 12 amino acids. Between the trimmed V and J ends, which lost 2 bases and 3 bases, there was a span of 3 bases. CDR3: CAISETTDTQYF. In nucleotides, the CDR3 is TGTGCCATCAGTGAGACAACAGATACGCAGTATTTT.

This rearrangement joins TRBV18 to TRBJ1-5, with 8 bases fitting TRBD1. The V gene end was trimmed by 4 bases and the J gene end by 8 bases; junction bases not matched to a gene: 7. Germline values: CDR1 KGHSH, CDR2 LQKENI. The CDR3 spans 14 residues. The CDR3 nucleotides are TGTGCCAGCTCACGCGGACAGGGCGAGGAGCCCCAGCATTTT. It codes for CASSRGQGEEPQHF. Using reference TRBV18 and TRBJ1-5 for the parts outside the CDR3, the full variable domain is NAGVMQNPRHLVRRRGQEARLRCSPMKGHSHVYWYRQLPEEGLKFMVYLQKENIIDESGMPKERFSAEFPKEGPSILRIQQVVRGDSAAYFCASSRGQGEEPQHFGDGTRLSIL.

The chain has TRBV4-1 and TRBJ1-5, with TRBD1 as a possible D gene (5 bases). Germline loops: CDR1 MGHRA, CDR2 YSYEKL. The CDR3 loop spans 16 amino acids. V lost 1 base and J lost 6, with 16 bases in between. CDR3 region: CASSQAKGQGSQPQHF. The CDR3 DNA sequence: TGCGCCAGCAGCCAAGCAAAGGGGCAGGGAAGTCAGCCCCAGCATTTT.

DNA for the CDR3: TGTGCCAGCAGCCAAGTGGAGCGGGTAGGGGAGACCCAGTACTTC. Protein sequence: CASSQVERVGETQYF. The chain has TRBV3-1 (or the pseudogene TRBV3-2) and TRBJ2-5, with a weak D call TRBD2 (6 bases). V lost 1 base and J lost 5, with 14 bases in between. Germline assignment: CDR1 LGHDT and CDR2 YNNKEL (reference sequence). CDR3 size: 15 residues.

This chain joins TRBV14 and TRBJ2-3; 10 positions agree with TRBD1. This CDR3 is 16 amino acids long. V was clipped by 1 base and J by 1 base; unmatched bases: 2. Germline V gene data show CDR1 as SGHDN and CDR2 as FVKESK. The DNA for the CDR3 is TGTGCCAGCAGCCAAGGAGGGACAGGGGGCACAGATACGCAGTATTTT. Translation gives CASSQGGTGGTDTQYF.

This clone has only one observation. For the CDR3, the DNA is TGTGCCATCAGTGAGTTGGCAGGGAATTCCTACGAGCAGTACTTC. It codes for CAISELAGNSYEQYF. This chain connects TRBV10-3 to TRBJ2-7; TRBD1 is a possible D gene (5 bases). CDR3 length equals 15 residues. The V gene lost 1 base and the J gene lost 1 base, with 11 bases spanning the gap. Germline assignment: CDR1 ENHRY and CDR2 SYGVKD.

The rearrangement links TRBV24-1 to TRBJ2-1; the D gene is possibly TRBD1 (5 bases). The CDR3 consists of 16 residues. The germline gives CDR1 KGHDR, CDR2 SFDVKD. Trimming took off 0 bases at V and 4 bases at J, with 12 bases between the two ends. CDR3 DNA sequence: TGTGCCACCAGTGATTTGCGAGACAGCCCTTACAATGAGCAGTTCTTC. Its protein is CATSDLRDSPYNEQFF.

The rearrangement joins TRBV12-1 to TRBJ2-3; the D call in the table, TRBD2, was not verified against the DNA. TRBV12-1 is classified as a pseudogene. The CDR3 runs to 17 residues. The CDR3 here is CASSPPGTSGRTDTQYF. CDR3 DNA sequence: TGTGCCAGCAGCCCCCCCGGGACTAGCGGTCGCACAGATACGCAGTATTTT.

A single count supports this clone. The rearrangement uses TRBV21-1 and TRBJ2-7; the listed D gene, TRBD1, was not tested against the DNA. TRBV21-1 has pseudogene status. The CDR3 covers 13 residues. The CDR3 sequence is CASSKGQGGEQYF. In DNA, the CDR3 is TGTGCCAGCAGCAAAGGACAGGGGGGCGAGCAGTACTTC.

The chain links TRBV14 to TRBJ1-2; D is possibly TRBD1 (5 bases). The CDR3 extends over 17 amino acids. CDR1 is SGHDN, CDR2 FVKESK, per germline. The V end lost 5 bases, the J end lost 6 bases, and 25 bases lay between the germline ends. CDR3 sequence: CASSSIGRVKSSDGYTF. For the CDR3, the DNA is TGTGCCAGCAGCTCGATCGGCAGGGTTAAGTCTTCGGATGGCTACACCTTC.

CDR3 DNA: TGTGCCAGCAGTTCAGGGATGGCGCCTAACTATGGCTACACCTTC. It yields the protein CASSSGMAPNYGYTF. The rearrangement links TRBV28 to TRBJ1-2; D perhaps matches TRBD1 (5 bases). V was shortened by 4 bases and J by 0 bases, with 12 bases between the two germline ends. Germline lookup yields CDR1 MDHEN and CDR2 SYDVKM. CDR3 size: 15 residues.

This clone was counted a few times. As DNA, the CDR3 is TGTGCCAGTTCCAAGGGGTACCAAGAGACCCAGTACTTC. Protein sequence: CASSKGYQETQYF. The chain combines TRBV19 with TRBJ2-5, with D possibly TRBD1 on 5 matching bases. Germline values: CDR1 LNHDA, CDR2 SQIVND (reference sequence). This CDR3 comprises 13 residues. Trimming left V 8 bases short and J 0 bases short, with 10 bases between.

This clone has ten or more counts. The chain recombines TRBV25-1 with TRBJ1-2; 9 nucleotides align to TRBD1. The V segment lost 9 bases and the J segment 8 bases; nucleotides outside the gene matches: 7. CDR1 MGHDK and CDR2 SYGVNS come from the germline V gene. This CDR3 region has 12 residues. CDR3: CASMDRGGGYTF. The CDR3 DNA sequence: TGTGCCAGTATGGACAGGGGAGGGGGCTACACCTTC.

The rearrangement uses TRBV19 and TRBJ1-6; D may be TRBD1 (6 bases). The CDR3 spans 16 residues. Germline V gives CDR1 LNHDA, CDR2 SQIVND (reference sequence). V was clipped by 5 bases and J by 0 bases, with 11 bases between them. The CDR3 nucleotides read TGTGCCAGTAGTCTACAGGACAGCTCCTATAATTCACCCCTCCACTTT. The encoded protein is CASSLQDSSYNSPLHF.

This sequence joins TRBV5-1 and TRBJ1-1, with D uncertain. The CDR3 consists of 15 residues. The germline CDR1 and CDR2 sequences are SGHRS and YFSETQ. V was trimmed by 1 base and J by 0 bases, leaving 10 bases between them. CDR3 sequence reads: CASSLNAGMNTEAFF. The CDR3 DNA reads as TGCGCCAGCAGCTTGAATGCGGGGATGAACACTGAAGCTTTCTTT. Complete variable domain (other parts from reference TRBV5-1 and TRBJ1-1): KAGVTQTPRYLIKTRGQQVTLSCSPISGHRSVSWYQQTPGQGLQFLFEYFSETQRNKGNFPGRFSGRQFSNSRSEMNVSTLELGDSALYLCASSLNAGMNTEAFFGQGTRLTVV.

The chain joins TRBV25-1 to TRBJ1-1; 11 positions agree with TRBD1. V was clipped by 9 bases and J by 1 base; unmatched bases: 10. Per the germline V gene, CDR1 is MGHDK and CDR2 is SYGVNS. This CDR3 is built from 16 residues. The chain's CDR3 is CASSRGTGGWNTEAFF. CDR3 nucleotide sequence: TGTGCCAGTTCAAGGGGGACAGGGGGGTGGAACACTGAAGCTTTCTTT.

This clone was recorded only once. V is TRBV7-2 and J is TRBJ2-7; 8 bases match TRBD1. Losses at the gene ends were 5 bases for V and 2 bases for J; bases not matched to a gene: 8. The germline CDR1 and CDR2 sequences are SGHTA and FQGNSA. CDR3 size: 15 residues. CDR3 protein: CASSPDRVGPYEQYF. DNA of the CDR3: TGTGCCAGCAGCCCGGACAGGGTGGGTCCCTACGAGCAGTACTTC. Drawing the rest from reference TRBV7-2 and TRBJ2-7, the complete variable domain is GAGVSQSPSNKVTEKGKDVELRCDPISGHTALYWYRQSLGQGLEFLIYFQGNSAPDKSGLPSDRFSAERTGGSVSTLTIQRTQQEDSAVYLCASSPDRVGPYEQYFGPGTRLTVT.

This clone has only a few counts. The chain uses TRBV7-3 and TRBJ1-2, with 8 bases matching TRBD1. This CDR3 region has 14 residues. CDR1 is SGHTA and CDR2 is FQGTGA in the germline V gene. Trimming took 5 bases from V and 6 from J; bases not matched to a gene: 8. CDR3 coding DNA: TGTGCCAGCAGCCCCTCAGGGGGCGCGGATGGCTACACCTTC. As protein: CASSPSGGADGYTF.